Below, 11 T cell receptor beta chains from the same sample are listed, as sequenced in a study of CD8 T cells in Susac syndrome. With random hexamers, about 0.5 to 1 ug RNA was reverse transcribed. TCRdb used MiXCR to reprocess the immunoSEQ multiplex PCR reads, holding one entry per CDR3 protein. The sample gives a few hundred thousand distinct CDR3 sequences, about 96% of which show up once; 0.075% to 0.095% is in the top ten. The specimen sequenced was CD4+ T cells from PBMCs. These TCRs come from a human donor with multiple sclerosis.

V gene TRBV20-1 combines with J gene TRBJ2-5, with D tentatively TRBD1 (6 bases). From germline, CDR1 is DFQATT and CDR2 SNEGSKA (reference sequence). V was shortened by 6 bases and J by 1 base, with 9 bases between the two germline ends. The length of the CDR3 is 12 residues. CDR3 region: CSAMGAQETQYF. The DNA for the CDR3 is TGCAGTGCGATGGGGGCCCAAGAGACCCAGTACTTC.

The V call is TRBV20-1, the J call TRBJ1-2; no reliable D call. The germline CDR1 and CDR2 sequences are DFQATT and SNEGSKA (reference sequence). The V gene lost 0 bases and the J gene lost 2 bases, with 10 bases spanning the gap. The CDR3 consists of 14 residues. CDR3 amino acids: CSAREIGGNYGYTF. CDR3 DNA sequence: TGCAGTGCTAGAGAGATCGGCGGGAACTATGGCTACACCTTC.

This clonotype appeared once. The V and J genes are TRBV29-1 and TRBJ2-1, with 9 bases lining up with TRBD1. The CDR3 has 13 amino acids. From germline, CDR1 is SQVTM and CDR2 ANQGSEA. The J segment lost 6 bases and the V segment lost 8 bases, leaving 8 bases of the junction unmatched. This CDR3 reads CSTDRGVRNEQFF. CDR3 nucleotides: TGCAGCACCGACAGGGGGGTTCGCAATGAGCAGTTCTTC.

The chain joins TRBV7-9 to TRBJ2-7; a weak D match, TRBD1 (6 bases). CDR1 is SEHNR, CDR2 FQNEAQ, per germline (reference sequence). The CDR3 has 13 residues. Trimming left V 5 bases short and J 6 bases short, with 14 bases between. The CDR3 sequence: CASSLTTGFEQYF. Here the CDR3 DNA reads TGTGCCAGCAGCCTAACTACAGGGTTCGAGCAGTACTTC.

The rearrangement links TRBV27 to TRBJ2-6; TRBD2 matches at 12 bases. The CDR3 has 15 residues. The germline V gene has CDR1 MNHEY and CDR2 SMNVEV (reference sequence). V shed 8 bases and J 2 bases; nucleotides not matched to a gene: 1. CDR3 amino acids: CASGTSGPGANVLTF. CDR3 bases: TGTGCCAGCGGGACTAGCGGGCCTGGGGCCAACGTCCTGACTTTC.

The chain has TRBV6-5 and TRBJ2-3; possible D gene TRBD1, 7 bases. Deletions cut 2 bases from V and 0 bases from J, with 18 bases between. This CDR3 comprises 18 residues. Germline V gene lookup returns CDR1 MNHEY and CDR2 SVGAGI. CDR3 in amino acids: CASSYRFMTGTSTDTQYF. In DNA, the CDR3 is TGTGCCAGCAGTTACCGCTTCATGACAGGGACTAGCACAGATACGCAGTATTTT.

This chain joins TRBV18 and TRBJ2-3, with 9 nucleotides matching TRBD1. The CDR3 is made up of 14 amino acids. V was pared by 3 bases and J by 7 bases, with 5 bases of the junction left unmatched. Germline V lookup: CDR1 KGHSH, CDR2 LQKENI. The DNA for the CDR3 is TGTGCCAGCTCACCTGACAGGGGGATGAATACGCAGTATTTT. Its protein product is CASSPDRGMNTQYF.

This sequence joins TRBV2 and TRBJ1-2; D ambiguous. V lost 10 bases and J 2 bases, leaving 11 bases between the germline ends. Germline V gives CDR1 SNHLY, CDR2 FYNNEI. The CDR3 has 12 amino acids. Here the CDR3 reads CANESVNYGYTF. CDR3 nucleotides: TGTGCCAACGAATCAGTGAACTATGGCTACACCTTC.

This chain joins TRBV9 and TRBJ1-2; D is unclear. The CDR3 contains 15 residues. Germline V CDR1 and CDR2: SGDLS, YYNGEE. Trimming took off 4 bases at V and 8 bases at J, with 21 bases between the two ends. In DNA, the CDR3 is TGTGCCAGCAGCCCTACACACCTAACCTTCCGGGGCTACACCTTC. Protein product: CASSPTHLTFRGYTF.

The DNA for the CDR3 is TGTGCCAGCAGTTACTCCCTGAACACTGAAGCTTTCTTT. This codes for CASSYSLNTEAFF. The chain joins TRBV6-5 to TRBJ1-1; no definite D call. Germline loops: CDR1 MNHEY, CDR2 SVGAGI. V was shortened by 0 bases and J by 0 bases, with 2 bases between the two germline ends. The CDR3 spans 13 residues.

This chain uses TRBV27 with TRBJ1-2, with D perhaps TRBD1 (6 bases). The germline V gene has CDR1 MNHEY and CDR2 SMNVEV (reference sequence). The CDR3 is made up of 14 amino acids. The V end lost 8 bases, the J end lost 6 bases, and 19 bases lay between the germline ends. CDR3 bases: TGTGCCAGCGCCCCGTCCCCCAGGGGCCATGGCTACACCTTC. Its translation: CASAPSPRGHGYTF.